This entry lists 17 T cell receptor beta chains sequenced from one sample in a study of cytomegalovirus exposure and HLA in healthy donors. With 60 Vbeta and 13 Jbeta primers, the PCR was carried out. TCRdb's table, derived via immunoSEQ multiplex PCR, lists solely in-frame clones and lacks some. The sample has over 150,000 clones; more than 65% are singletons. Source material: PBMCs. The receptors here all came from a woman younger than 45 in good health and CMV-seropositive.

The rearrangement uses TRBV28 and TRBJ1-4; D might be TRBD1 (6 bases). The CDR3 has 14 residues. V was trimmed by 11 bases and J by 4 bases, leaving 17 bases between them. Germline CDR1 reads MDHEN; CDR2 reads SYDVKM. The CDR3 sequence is CACNPQGNNEKLFF. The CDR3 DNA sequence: TGTGCCTGCAACCCTCAGGGGAATAATGAAAAACTGTTTTTT.

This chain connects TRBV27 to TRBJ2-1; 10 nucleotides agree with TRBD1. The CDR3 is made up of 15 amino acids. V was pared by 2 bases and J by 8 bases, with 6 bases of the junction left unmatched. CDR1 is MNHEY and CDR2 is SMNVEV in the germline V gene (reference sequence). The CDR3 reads CASSLLRQGAYEQFF. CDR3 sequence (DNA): TGTGCCAGCAGTTTACTCCGACAGGGGGCTTATGAGCAGTTCTTC.

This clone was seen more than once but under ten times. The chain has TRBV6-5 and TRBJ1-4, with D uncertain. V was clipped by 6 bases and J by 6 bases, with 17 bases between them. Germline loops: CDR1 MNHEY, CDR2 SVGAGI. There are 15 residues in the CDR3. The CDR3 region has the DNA TGTGCCAGCAGCCCCCCCCGGGGAAACGATGAAAAACTGTTTTTT. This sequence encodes CASSPPRGNDEKLFF.

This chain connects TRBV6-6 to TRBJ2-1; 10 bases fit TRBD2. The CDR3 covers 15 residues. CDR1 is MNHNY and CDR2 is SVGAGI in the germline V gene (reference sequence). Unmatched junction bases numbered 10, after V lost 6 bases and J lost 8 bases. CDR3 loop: CASSRNSGRIYEQFF. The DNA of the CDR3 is TGTGCCAGCAGCAGGAATAGCGGGAGGATCTATGAGCAGTTCTTC.

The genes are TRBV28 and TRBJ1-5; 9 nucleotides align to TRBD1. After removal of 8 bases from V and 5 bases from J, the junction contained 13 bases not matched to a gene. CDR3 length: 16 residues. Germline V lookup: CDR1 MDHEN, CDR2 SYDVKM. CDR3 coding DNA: TGTGCCAGCGAAACTTTAGGGGGACAGGGCTATCAGCCCCAGCATTTT. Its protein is CASETLGGQGYQPQHF.

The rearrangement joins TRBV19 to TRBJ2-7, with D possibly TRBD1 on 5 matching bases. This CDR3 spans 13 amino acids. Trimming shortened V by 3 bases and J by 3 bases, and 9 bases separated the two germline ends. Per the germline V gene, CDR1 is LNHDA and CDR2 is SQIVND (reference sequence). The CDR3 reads CASSIGHGYEQYF. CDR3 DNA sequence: TGTGCCAGTAGTATCGGACATGGCTACGAGCAGTACTTC.

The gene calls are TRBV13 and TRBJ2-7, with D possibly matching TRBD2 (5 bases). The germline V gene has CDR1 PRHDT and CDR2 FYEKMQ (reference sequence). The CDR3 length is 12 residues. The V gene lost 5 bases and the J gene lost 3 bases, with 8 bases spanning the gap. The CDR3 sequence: CASSGRDYEQYF. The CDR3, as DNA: TGTGCCAGCAGCGGCCGGGACTACGAGCAGTACTTC.

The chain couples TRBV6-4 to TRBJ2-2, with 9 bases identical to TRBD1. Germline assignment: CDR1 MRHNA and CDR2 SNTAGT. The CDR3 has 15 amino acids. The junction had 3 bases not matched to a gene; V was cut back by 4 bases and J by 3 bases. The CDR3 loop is CASSGQGGDTGELFF. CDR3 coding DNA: TGTGCCAGCAGTGGACAGGGGGGAGACACCGGGGAGCTGTTTTTT.

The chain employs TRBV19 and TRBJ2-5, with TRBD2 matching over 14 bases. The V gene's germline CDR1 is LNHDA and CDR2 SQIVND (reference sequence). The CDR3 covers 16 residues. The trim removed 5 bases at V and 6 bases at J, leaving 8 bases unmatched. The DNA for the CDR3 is TGTGCCAGTAGTTCCGGGACTAGCGGGAGAGGAAAGACCCAGTACTTC. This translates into CASSSGTSGRGKTQYF. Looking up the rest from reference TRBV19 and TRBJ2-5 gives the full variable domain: DGGITQSPKYLFRKEGQNVTLSCEQNLNHDAMYWYRQDPGQGLRLIYYSQIVNDFQKGDIAEGYSVSREKKESFPLTVTSAQKNPTAFYLCASSSGTSGRGKTQYFGPGTRLLVL.

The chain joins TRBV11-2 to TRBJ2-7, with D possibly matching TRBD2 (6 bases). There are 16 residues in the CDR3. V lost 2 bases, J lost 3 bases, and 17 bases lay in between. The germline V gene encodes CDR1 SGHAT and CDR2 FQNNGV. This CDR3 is CASSLPRGAYFYEQYF. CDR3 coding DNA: TGTGCCAGCAGCTTACCTCGCGGGGCCTACTTCTACGAGCAGTACTTC.

For the CDR3, the DNA is TGTGCCAGCAGCTTACAGGGGTGGTTGGGTGAGACCCAGTACTTC. It is translated as CASSLQGWLGETQYF. This chain joins TRBV5-4 and TRBJ2-5; 7 bases line up with TRBD1. CDR3 length: 15 residues. Germline V gene data show CDR1 as SGHNT and CDR2 as YYREEE (reference sequence). J was trimmed by 5 bases and V by 2 bases; bases with no gene match: 9.

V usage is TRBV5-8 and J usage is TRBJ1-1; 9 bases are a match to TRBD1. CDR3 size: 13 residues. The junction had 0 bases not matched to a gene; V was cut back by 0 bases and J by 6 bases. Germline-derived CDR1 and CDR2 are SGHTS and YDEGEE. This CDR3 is CASSLGTGAEAFF. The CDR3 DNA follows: TGTGCCAGCAGCTTGGGGACAGGGGCTGAAGCTTTCTTT. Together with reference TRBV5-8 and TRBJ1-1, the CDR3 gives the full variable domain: EAGVTQSPTHLIKTRGQQATLRCSPISGHTSVYWYQQALGLGLQFLLWYDEGEERNRGNFPPRFSGRQFPNYSSELNVNALELEDSALYLCASSLGTGAEAFFGQGTRLTVV.

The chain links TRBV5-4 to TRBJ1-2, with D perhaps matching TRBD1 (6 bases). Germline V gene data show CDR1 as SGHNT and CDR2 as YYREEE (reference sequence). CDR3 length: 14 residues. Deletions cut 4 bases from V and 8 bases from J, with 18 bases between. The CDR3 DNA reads TGTGCCAGCAGCACTAAACAGGGAGCAGGAGGCTACACCTTC. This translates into CASSTKQGAGGYTF.

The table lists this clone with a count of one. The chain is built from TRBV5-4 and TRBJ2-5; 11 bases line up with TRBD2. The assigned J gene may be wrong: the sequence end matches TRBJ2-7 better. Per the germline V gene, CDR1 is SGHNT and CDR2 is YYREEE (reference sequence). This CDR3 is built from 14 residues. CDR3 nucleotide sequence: TGTGCCAGCAGCCCGGGACTAGCGGCGGACGAGCAGTACTTC. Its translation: CASSPGLAADEQYF.

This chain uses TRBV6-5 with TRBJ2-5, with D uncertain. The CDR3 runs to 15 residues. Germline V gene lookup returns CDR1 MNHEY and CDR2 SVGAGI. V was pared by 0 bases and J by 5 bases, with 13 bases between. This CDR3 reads CASSYSGLPGETQYF. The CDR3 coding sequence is TGTGCCAGCAGTTACTCAGGTCTCCCCGGGGAGACCCAGTACTTC.

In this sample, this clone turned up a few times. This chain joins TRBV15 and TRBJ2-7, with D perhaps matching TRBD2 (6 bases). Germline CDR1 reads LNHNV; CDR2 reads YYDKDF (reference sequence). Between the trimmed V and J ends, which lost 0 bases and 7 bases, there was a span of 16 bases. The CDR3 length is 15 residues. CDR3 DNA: TGTGCCACCAGCAGAGATATCGGGAGCGCAGAAGAGCAGTACTTC. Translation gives CATSRDIGSAEEQYF.

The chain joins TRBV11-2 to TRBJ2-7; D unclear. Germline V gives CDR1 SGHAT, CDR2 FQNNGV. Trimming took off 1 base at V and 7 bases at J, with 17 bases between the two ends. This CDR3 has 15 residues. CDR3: CASSLVWRPLGEQYF. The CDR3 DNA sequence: TGTGCCAGCAGCTTAGTATGGCGGCCCCTCGGGGAGCAGTACTTC.